Below, one TCR beta chain is given with its context. Antigen: not known. The protocol was immunoSEQ multiplex PCR, while the TCRdb copy is restricted to in-frame clones and leaves out a portion. The table shows around 86,000 clones, with 94% occurring only once. This record belongs to a study of siplizumab effects on memory and regulatory T cells. The CDR3 contains 15 residues. In germline, CDR1 is SGHRS, CDR2 YFSETQ. Trimming took 0 bases from V and 1 from J, leaving 9 bases between them. Findings and caveats of the study: Of the proliferating CD4+ or CD8+ clones, roughly 75-96% lacked a naive or memory phenotype that could be assigned. Suppressive capability of dividing Tregs from siplizumab cultures went unverified. Sequences below about 10^-5 frequency were poorly captured, limiting mapping of alloreactive clones.

This sequence joins TRBV5-1 and TRBJ2-3; D is ambiguous. This TCR was recovered from a human donor in good health. The specimen was non-Treg CD4+ T cells sorted from blood. The CDR3 loop reads CASSLVGQGTDTQYF. The CDR3 DNA sequence: TGCGCCAGCAGCTTGGTGGGCCAGGGCACAGATACGCAGTATTTT. The whole variable domain, filled in from reference TRBV5-1 and TRBJ2-3, reads KAGVTQTPRYLIKTRGQQVTLSCSPISGHRSVSWYQQTPGQGLQFLFEYFSETQRNKGNFPGRFSGRQFSNSRSEMNVSTLELGDSALYLCASSLVGQGTDTQYFGPGTRLTVL.